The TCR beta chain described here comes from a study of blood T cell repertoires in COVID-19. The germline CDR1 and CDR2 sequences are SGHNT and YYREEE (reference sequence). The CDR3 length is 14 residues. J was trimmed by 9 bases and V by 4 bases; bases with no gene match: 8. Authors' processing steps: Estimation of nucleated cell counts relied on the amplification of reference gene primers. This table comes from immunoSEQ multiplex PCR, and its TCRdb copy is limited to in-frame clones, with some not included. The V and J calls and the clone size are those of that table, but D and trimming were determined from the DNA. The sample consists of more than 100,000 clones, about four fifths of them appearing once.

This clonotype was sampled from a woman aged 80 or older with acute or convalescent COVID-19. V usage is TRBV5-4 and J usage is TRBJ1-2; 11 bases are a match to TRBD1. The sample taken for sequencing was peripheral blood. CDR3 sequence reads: CASSLRDRGYSYTF. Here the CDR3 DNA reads TGTGCCAGCAGCCTCCGGGACAGGGGGTATAGCTACACCTTC.